The 15 T cell receptor beta chains below all came from one sample that was sequenced in a study of shared clonotypes between healthy human individuals. Using immunoSEQ multiplex PCR, the repertoire was profiled, and TCRdb retains in-frame clones only, with some absent. Among about 1.1 million clones listed, roughly 80% were seen once. Sequencing used memory CD4+ T cells from PBMCs. Subset meaning: CD45RA-negative fraction. The source is a man aged 18 to 30 in good health. Some clones in this sample may be carry-over from other donors' samples.

The chain uses TRBV5-6 and TRBJ1-5, with D unresolved. The CDR3 totals 15 residues. Trimming stripped 4 bases from V and 4 bases from J, with 15 bases between. The germline gives CDR1 SGHDT, CDR2 YYEEEE. The CDR3 sequence: CASSQTRAGNQPQHF. In DNA, the CDR3 is TGTGCCAGCAGCCAAACCCGGGCTGGGAATCAGCCCCAGCATTTT. The whole variable domain, remainder taken from reference TRBV5-6 and TRBJ1-5, is DAGVTQSPTHLIKTRGQQVTLRCSPKSGHDTVSWYQQALGQGPQFIFQYYEEEERQRGNFPDRFSGHQFPNYSSELNVNALLLGDSALYLCASSQTRAGNQPQHFGDGTRLSIL.

The chain has TRBV28 and TRBJ2-5, with TRBD1 as a possible D gene (6 bases). Germline V CDR1 and CDR2: MDHEN, SYDVKM. V dropped 2 bases and J dropped 6 bases, with 16 bases sitting between them. The CDR3 runs to 15 residues. The DNA of the CDR3 is TGTGCCAGCAGTTTAATTGCAGGGGATGGAAAGACCCAGTACTTC. This codes for CASSLIAGDGKTQYF. Together with reference TRBV28 and TRBJ2-5, the CDR3 gives the full variable domain: DVKVTQSSRYLVKRTGEKVFLECVQDMDHENMFWYRQDPGLGLRLIYFSYDVKMKEKGDIPEGYSVSREKKERFSLILESASTNQTSMYLCASSLIAGDGKTQYFGPGTRLLVL.

The V gene is TRBV11-2, the J gene TRBJ2-7; D is uncertain. The CDR3 contains 14 residues. The V end lost 5 bases, the J end lost 2 bases, and 13 bases lay between the germline ends. Germline V gene sequence: CDR1 SGHAT, CDR2 FQNNGV. The CDR3 region has the DNA TGTGCCAGCAGCCCACCTTCGCGGACCTACGAGCAGTACTTC. As protein: CASSPPSRTYEQYF.

The rearrangement joins TRBV19 to TRBJ1-1; TRBD1 aligns across 7 bases. Trimming at V came to 5 bases and at J to 5 bases, leaving 8 bases not matched to a gene. The V gene's germline CDR1 is LNHDA and CDR2 SQIVND (reference sequence). There are 14 residues in the CDR3. The DNA of the CDR3 is TGTGCCAGTAGTTCCCAGGGGGAATTTACTGAAGCTTTCTTT. It translates to CASSSQGEFTEAFF.

The chain's CDR3 is CASRAGQDNQPQHF. The CDR3 DNA follows: TGTGCCAGCAGGGCCGGACAGGACAATCAGCCCCAGCATTTT. V gene TRBV6-6 combines with J gene TRBJ1-5; 7 bases align to TRBD1. V was clipped by 6 bases and J by 3 bases; unmatched bases: 5. Germline CDR1 MNHNY, CDR2 SVGAGI (reference sequence). The length of the CDR3 is 14 residues.

The rearrangement uses TRBV5-1 and TRBJ2-1, with 12 bases identical to TRBD2. Germline CDR1 reads SGHRS; CDR2 reads YFSETQ. The junction had 7 bases not matched to a gene; V was cut back by 3 bases and J by 6 bases. This CDR3 region has 16 residues. The CDR3 sequence: CASSSNGLAGTNEQFF. The DNA of the CDR3 is TGCGCCAGCAGCTCGAATGGACTAGCGGGGACCAATGAGCAGTTCTTC. Full variable domain (outside the CDR3, taken from reference TRBV5-1 and TRBJ2-1): KAGVTQTPRYLIKTRGQQVTLSCSPISGHRSVSWYQQTPGQGLQFLFEYFSETQRNKGNFPGRFSGRQFSNSRSEMNVSTLELGDSALYLCASSSNGLAGTNEQFFGPGTRLTVL.

The chain joins TRBV13 to TRBJ2-1, with D uncertain. The CDR3 has 14 amino acids. Per the germline V gene, CDR1 is PRHDT and CDR2 is FYEKMQ (reference sequence). The ends were cut back, 7 bases at V and 5 bases at J, with 15 bases in the middle. CDR3 bases: TGTGCCAGCACCTCTTGGGGTACAAACAATGAGCAGTTCTTC. Encoded protein: CASTSWGTNNEQFF.

The genes are TRBV28 and TRBJ2-7, with D tentatively TRBD1 (5 bases). Between the trimmed V and J ends, which lost 5 bases and 5 bases, there was a span of 10 bases. The V gene's germline CDR1 is MDHEN and CDR2 SYDVKM. The length of the CDR3 is 12 residues. This CDR3 is CASSLPRDEQYF. The CDR3 DNA follows: TGTGCCAGCAGTCTACCCAGGGACGAGCAGTACTTC.

On this clone itself: Other nucleotide sequences in the sample specify the same CDR3. The chain is built from TRBV7-2 and TRBJ1-2, with 9 bases identical to TRBD1. Germline V CDR1 and CDR2: SGHTA, FQGNSA. The V and J ends lost 5 bases and 5 bases, in that order; junction bases with no gene match: 3. The CDR3 has 13 residues. The CDR3 sequence is CASSPDRGYGYTF. The CDR3 DNA reads TGTGCCAGCAGCCCTGACAGGGGGTATGGCTACACCTTC.

With regard to this clone: The sample contains more than one DNA sequence encoding this CDR3. The V call is TRBV6-5, the J call TRBJ1-5; 7 nucleotides line up with TRBD1. After removal of 0 bases from V and 4 bases from J, the junction contained 3 bases not matched to a gene. CDR3 size: 15 residues. CDR1 and CDR2 (germline): MNHEY, SVGAGI. CDR3 nucleotide sequence: TGTGCCAGCAGTTACTCGCAGGGGGGGAATCAGCCCCAGCATTTT. It specifies CASSYSQGGNQPQHF.

This clone has just one count. The chain joins TRBV27 to TRBJ2-1, with TRBD2 matching over 12 bases. The ends lost 4 bases at V and 5 bases at J; junction bases unmatched: 3. CDR3 size: 15 residues. Germline loops: CDR1 MNHEY, CDR2 SMNVEV (reference sequence). The CDR3 coding sequence is TGTGCCAGCAGTTCGGGACTAGCGGGCAACAATGAGCAGTTCTTC. Translating it yields CASSSGLAGNNEQFF.

The chain couples TRBV5-6 to TRBJ2-7, with a possible D match to TRBD1 (6 bases). The V and J ends lost 4 bases and 3 bases respectively, with 14 bases between them. CDR1 and CDR2 (germline): SGHDT, YYEEEE. The CDR3 extends over 14 amino acids. The CDR3 coding sequence is TGTGCCAGCAGCAAGGACAGACAAGACTACGAGCAGTACTTC. It specifies CASSKDRQDYEQYF.

V and J are TRBV27 and TRBJ1-1, with D possibly matching TRBD1 (6 bases). With 7 bases removed from V and 0 bases from J, the gap between germline ends came to 27 bases. Per germline, CDR1 MNHEY and CDR2 SMNVEV (reference sequence). There are 19 residues in the CDR3. The CDR3 sequence is CASIDRGGGPIYLNTEAFF. CDR3 nucleotide sequence: TGTGCCAGCATCGACCGGGGCGGGGGCCCCATCTACTTGAACACTGAAGCTTTCTTT.

This sequence joins TRBV5-1 and TRBJ1-1; possible D gene TRBD1, 5 bases. Germline assignment: CDR1 SGHRS and CDR2 YFSETQ. This CDR3 spans 14 amino acids. Trimming stripped 1 base from V and 4 bases from J, with 11 bases between. CDR3 amino acids: CASSLHSGTTEAFF. For the CDR3, the DNA is TGCGCCAGCAGCTTGCATTCGGGGACCACTGAAGCTTTCTTT.

The V and J genes are TRBV6-1 and TRBJ1-5, with unresolved D. Germline-derived CDR1 and CDR2 are MNHNS and SASEGT. V was shortened by 10 bases and J by 5 bases, with 15 bases between the two germline ends. The CDR3 runs to 13 residues. The CDR3 protein is CATLHYQDQPQHF. CDR3 sequence (DNA): TGTGCCACCTTACATTATCAGGATCAGCCCCAGCATTTT.